This TCR beta chain was identified in a study of shared clonotypes between healthy human individuals. Study-level points and caveats: Compared with memory subsets, naive subsets generally had larger estimated richness. Against clonotypes common to all four donors, non-shared ones had lower generation probabilities. Across a handful of donors, naive CD4 shared roughly 5%, naive CD8 around 3.5%, memory CD4 approximately 2.5%, memory CD8 around 0.42%. Sequencing depth was a factor that was expected to affect clonotype sharing among donors.

Points on this clone: What it recognizes is unknown.

The repertoire was sequenced with immunoSEQ multiplex PCR; TCRdb's copy has only in-frame clones and lacks some. The data contain about 580,000 clones, roughly 98% of them singletons. Cells designated naive CD8 were CD45RO-negative and were positively selected for CCR7, with terminally differentiated effector memory CD45RA+ cells excluded. The sample was naive CD8+ T cells sorted from blood. This clonotype was obtained from a man in his thirties or forties in good health.

CDR3 DNA sequence: TGCGCCAGCAGCCAAGACCCCCAAGAGGTTTTCTACGAGCAGTACTTC. The encoded protein is CASSQDPQEVFYEQYF. This chain connects TRBV4-1 to TRBJ2-7; D is unclear. In germline, CDR1 is MGHRA, CDR2 YSYEKL. This CDR3 has 16 amino acids. V was cut by 0 bases and J by 3 bases, with 15 bases left in between.